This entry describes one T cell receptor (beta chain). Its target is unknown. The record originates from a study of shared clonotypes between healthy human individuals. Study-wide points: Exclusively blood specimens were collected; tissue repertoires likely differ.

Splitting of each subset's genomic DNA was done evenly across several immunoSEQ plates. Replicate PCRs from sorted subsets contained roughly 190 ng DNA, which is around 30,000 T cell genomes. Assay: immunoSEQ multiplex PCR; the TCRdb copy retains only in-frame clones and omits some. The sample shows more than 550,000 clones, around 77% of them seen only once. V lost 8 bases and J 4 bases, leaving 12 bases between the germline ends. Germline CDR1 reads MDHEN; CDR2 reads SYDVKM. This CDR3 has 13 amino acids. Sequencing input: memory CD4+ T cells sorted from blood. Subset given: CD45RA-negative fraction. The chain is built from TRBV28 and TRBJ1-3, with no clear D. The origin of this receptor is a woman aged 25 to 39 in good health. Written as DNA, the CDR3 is TGTGCCAGCCTTACCCCCGAAGGAAACACCATATATTTT. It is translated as CASLTPEGNTIYF.